This is a list of T cell receptor beta chains from one sample in a study of regulatory T cells in long-lasting Graves disease. From the multiplex PCR reads, TCRdb called clonotypes with MiXCR, one entry per CDR3 protein. The sample contains 440,000 or so distinct CDR3 sequences, about 15% of which appear only once. The data were also submitted as part of a second study, on T cells in Graves' hyperthyroidism and ophthalmopathy.

The source material was peripheral blood mononuclear cells (PBMCs), sampled at new diagnosis, from a patient treated with antithyroid drugs. These receptors were collected from a woman aged 25 to 45 with Graves disease. The CDR3 runs from the conserved cysteine through the conserved F or W. Each record gives: V gene, D gene, J gene, clone size, CDR3 DNA, CDR3 protein. A D gene is named only where the DNA matches it firmly. The size entry is marked missing in some rows and otherwise reads once, few, many or a size class.

TRBV30	-	TRBJ1-1	many	TGTGCCTGGAGTCCCGACAGGCACACTGAAGCTTTCTTT	CAWSPDRHTEAFF
TRBV28	-	TRBJ1-1	many	TGTGCCAGCAGTCTGGACAGTGGGTTTACTGAAGCTTTCTTT	CASSLDSGFTEAFF
TRBV9	-	TRBJ2-1	-	TGTGCCAGCAGCGTAGAGAGGGCGGGACGGTCTAACTACAATGAGCAGTTCTTC	CASSVERAGRSNYNEQFF
TRBV18	TRBD2	TRBJ2-7	few	TGTGCCAGCTCACCTCTACCTGGGTCTAGCGGGAGATCCTACGAGCAGTACTTC	CASSPLPGSSGRSYEQYF
TRBV19	TRBD1	TRBJ2-3	-	TGTGCCAGTAGTATCTCGGACAGGGGGCAAGGGGATACGCAGTATTTT	CASSISDRGQGDTQYF
TRBV6-1	-	TRBJ2-2	many	TGTGCCAGCAGTGAATTGAGGGTTTACACCGGGGAGCTGTTTTTT	CASSELRVYTGELFF
TRBV19	TRBD1	TRBJ2-2	few	TGTGCCAGTAGTATAAGGGTAGGGGGCCCCTCCGGCGGGGAGCTGTTTTTT	CASSIRVGGPSGGELFF
TRBV12-3/TRBV12-4	-	TRBJ1-1	many	TGTGCCAGCTGCCCGTTGATGAACACTGAAGCTTTCTTT	CASCPLMNTEAFF
TRBV20-1	TRBD2	TRBJ2-7	few	TGCAGTGCCCCCGTGGCGGGAGACTACGAGCAGTACTTC	CSAPVAGDYEQYF
TRBV9	-	TRBJ2-3	few	TGTGCCAGCAGCGTCCTTTCCACAGATACGCAGTATTTT	CASSVLSTDTQYF
TRBV5-1	-	TRBJ2-2	few	TGCGCCAGCAGCCCCCGGGGGCGAACCGGGGAGCTGTTTTTT	CASSPRGRTGELFF
TRBV11-2	TRBD2	TRBJ2-3	many	TGTGCCAGCAGCTTAGAAGGCGGGAGGGCCTTAATAGATACGCAGTATTTT	CASSLEGGRALIDTQYF
TRBV5-5	-	TRBJ2-1	-	TGTGCCAGCAGCCCGCCCGGACTCCAAACCTACAATGAGCAGTTCTTC	CASSPPGLQTYNEQFF
TRBV20-1	-	TRBJ1-5	many	TGCAGTGCTAGAGATGGGCAGGGCAGTCAGCCCCAGCATTTT	CSARDGQGSQPQHF
TRBV27	TRBD2	TRBJ2-7	many	TGTGCCAGCAGTCCCGGTGGAGCGGGATCCTACGAGCAGTACTTC	CASSPGGAGSYEQYF
TRBV10-2	TRBD2	TRBJ2-5	few	TGCGCCAGCAGTGGAGTAGCGGGAGGGCAGGGAGAGACCCAGTACTTC	CASSGVAGGQGETQYF
TRBV7-2	-	TRBJ2-3	few	TGTGCCAGCAGCCTAGATCTGACTAGGTCGTATACGCAGTATTTT	CASSLDLTRSYTQYF
TRBV9	-	TRBJ2-3	few	TGTGCCAGCAGCGAACTAGGCCCAGATACGCAGTATTTT	CASSELGPDTQYF
TRBV4-1	-	TRBJ2-7	few	TGCGCCAGCAGCCCAATCTTGGGATACGAGCAGTACTTC	CASSPILGYEQYF
TRBV5-1	-	TRBJ2-3	-	TGCGCCAGCAGCTTGACCGGGGAACCAAGACCGTTTTTT	CASSLTGEPRPFF
TRBV15	-	TRBJ2-6	-	TGTGCCACCAGCAGTCTCAGCGCCAACGTCCTGACTTTC	CATSSLSANVLTF
TRBV10-3	TRBD1	TRBJ1-4	many	TGTGCCATCAGCATGGGACAGGATGGTGAAAAACTGTTTTTT	CAISMGQDGEKLFF
TRBV29-1	-	TRBJ1-1	-	TGCAGCGGTATGGAGGGGGGTCGGGCGAGCACTGAAGCTTTCTTT	CSGMEGGRASTEAFF
TRBV2	-	TRBJ1-2	many	TGTGCCAGCAACACAGAGGGCGATGGCTACACCTTC	CASNTEGDGYTF
TRBV24-1	-	TRBJ1-5	many	TGTGCCACCAGTGATCCGCGTTCGGGGAGCAATCAGCCCCAGCATTTT	CATSDPRSGSNQPQHF
TRBV27	TRBD1	TRBJ1-1	many	TGTGCCAGCAGTTTAATACAGGGGACGACTGAAGCTTTCTTT	CASSLIQGTTEAFF
TRBV20-1	-	TRBJ2-7	many	TGCAGTGCTAGGATGTTCAGGTCCTCCTACGAGCAGTACTTC	CSARMFRSSYEQYF
TRBV11-2	TRBD2	TRBJ2-7	many	TGTGCCAGCAGCCCCATAAAGGCGGGAGGGTCCTACGAGCAGTACTTC	CASSPIKAGGSYEQYF
TRBV29-1	TRBD2	TRBJ2-7	few	TGCACTGCCACGGGACTAGCCCACGAGCAGTACTTC	CTATGLAHEQYF
TRBV20-1	-	TRBJ1-5	-	TGCAGTGCTAGAGCAAGCCAGTCGAGGTTTTCGGCCCAGCATTTT	CSARASQSRFSAQHF
TRBV10-3	-	TRBJ1-6	few	TGTGCCATCAGTGCAGGGGTCGATTCACCCCTCCACTTT	CAISAGVDSPLHF
TRBV6-5	-	TRBJ2-1	few	TGTGCCAGCAGTTACTCGAGGGGCGAGCAGTTCTTC	CASSYSRGEQFF
TRBV7-2	TRBD1	TRBJ2-7	few	TGTGCCAGCAGCCTCGACCCGGGACAGGGGGTTTATGAGCAGTACTTC	CASSLDPGQGVYEQYF
TRBV7-3	-	TRBJ2-2	few	TGTGCCAGCAGCCTCCTCCCTCCGGTCGCAGGGTACACCGGGGAGCTGTTTTTT	CASSLLPPVAGYTGELFF
TRBV20-1	TRBD2	TRBJ2-5	-	TGCAGTGCTAGTTTAGCGGGAGAGACCCAGTACTTC	CSASLAGETQYF
TRBV12-3/TRBV12-4	-	TRBJ2-1	many	TGTGCCAGCAGTTGGGACTTTTACAATGAGCAGTTCTTC	CASSWDFYNEQFF
TRBV30	-	TRBJ1-2	-	TGTGCCTGGAGTGTCAAGGGGTGGGCTGGCTACACCTTC	CAWSVKGWAGYTF
TRBV10-3	TRBD2	TRBJ2-1	many	TGTGCCATCAGGGGACTAGCGGGAGTCAATGAGCAGTTCTTC	CAIRGLAGVNEQFF
TRBV24-1	-	TRBJ2-5	many	TGTGCCACCCGCCCCGGGACGAGCTCATCAGAGACCCAGTACTTC	CATRPGTSSSETQYF
TRBV11-3	-	TRBJ2-3	few	TGCGCCAGCAGCCAACAAACAGGGAGTCTAGGGACAGATACGCAGTATTTT	CASSQQTGSLGTDTQYF
TRBV12-3/TRBV12-4	TRBD2	TRBJ2-5	few	TGTGCCAGCAGTTTAGGACTAGCGGGACCCCGGGAGACCCAGTACTTC	CASSLGLAGPRETQYF
TRBV5-1	-	TRBJ2-7	-	TGCGCCAGCAGCGTGGGGACCTACGAGCAGTACTTC	CASSVGTYEQYF
TRBV6-1	-	TRBJ2-7	many	TGTGCCAGCACCGCCCGGCGGGACTACGAGCAGTACTTC	CASTARRDYEQYF